This TCR beta chain emerged from a study of blood T cell repertoires in COVID-19. Per the study methods: Amplification of reference gene primers was used by the study to estimate nucleated cell counts. Here immunoSEQ multiplex PCR was the method, and the copy in TCRdb shows in-frame clones only, minus some. V, J and clone size reflect that table, while D and trimming were determined from the DNA. The repertoire has fewer than 200,000 clones, approximately 82% of them found once; the top ten carry 15% to 20%. The V end was cut by 3 bases, the J end by 16 bases, with 16 bases between. CDR1 and CDR2 from the germline V gene are SNHLY and FYNNEI. The CDR3 runs to 13 residues. Participant age was roughly 18 to 95 years, and participants resided in fewer than 30 US areas. Cohorts were assigned according to the clinical history that participants reported.

The V and J genes are TRBV2 and TRBJ1-6; D call uncertain. The specimen sequenced was PBMCs or T cells enriched from blood (not recorded which). The origin of this receptor is a woman aged 45 to 65 who had recovered from COVID-19. The DNA for the CDR3 is TGTGCCAGCAGTGAGGGGAGCGTACTCCATCTCCACTTT. Its protein is CASSEGSVLHLHF. Together with reference TRBV2 and TRBJ1-6, the CDR3 gives the full variable domain: EPEVTQTPSHQVTQMGQEVILRCVPISNHLYFYWYRQILGQKVEFLVSFYNNEISEKSEIFDDQFSVERPDGSNFTLKIRSTKLEDSAMYFCASSEGSVLHLHFGNGTRLTVT.